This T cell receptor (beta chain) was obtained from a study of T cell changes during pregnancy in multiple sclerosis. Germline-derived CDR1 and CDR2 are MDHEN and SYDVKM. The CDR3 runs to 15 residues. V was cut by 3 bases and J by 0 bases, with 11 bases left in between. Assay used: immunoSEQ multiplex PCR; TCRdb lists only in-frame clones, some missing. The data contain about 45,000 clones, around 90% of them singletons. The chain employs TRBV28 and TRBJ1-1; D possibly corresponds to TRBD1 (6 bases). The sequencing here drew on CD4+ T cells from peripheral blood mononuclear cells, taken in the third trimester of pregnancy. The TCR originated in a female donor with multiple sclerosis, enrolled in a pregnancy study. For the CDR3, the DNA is TGTGCCAGCAGTTTGCCCGGACAGTTGAACACTGAAGCTTTCTTT. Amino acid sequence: CASSLPGQLNTEAFF.